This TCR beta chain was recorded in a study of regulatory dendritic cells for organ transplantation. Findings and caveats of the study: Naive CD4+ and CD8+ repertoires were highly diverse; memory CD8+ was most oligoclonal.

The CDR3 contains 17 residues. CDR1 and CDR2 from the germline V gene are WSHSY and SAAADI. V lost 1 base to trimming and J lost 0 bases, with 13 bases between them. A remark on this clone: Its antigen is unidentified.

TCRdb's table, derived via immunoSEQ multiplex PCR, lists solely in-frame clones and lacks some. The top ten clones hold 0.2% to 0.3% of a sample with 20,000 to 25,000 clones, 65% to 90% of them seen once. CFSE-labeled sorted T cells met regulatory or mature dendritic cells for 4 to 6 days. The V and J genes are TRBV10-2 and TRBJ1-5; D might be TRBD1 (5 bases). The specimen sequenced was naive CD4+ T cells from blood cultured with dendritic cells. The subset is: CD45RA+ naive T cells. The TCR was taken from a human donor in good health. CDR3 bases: TGCGCCAGCAGTGAGTGGAGGGACGGAAATAGCAATCAGCCCCAGCATTTT. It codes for CASSEWRDGNSNQPQHF.